Below, 21 T cell receptor beta chains from the same sample are listed, as sequenced in a study of a mutant IDH1 vaccine in newly diagnosed glioma. Data came from immunoSEQ multiplex PCR; TCRdb stores just in-frame clones and leaves some out. In the table there are fewer than 150,000 clones, roughly 88% of which are singletons. These receptors are not linked to any known antigen. Described time point: week 11, during vaccination. Topical imiquimod was applied with each vaccine dose, which held 300 ug of mutant IDH1 20-mer peptide. Sequencing was performed on PBMCs, taken from a glioma patient whose treatment included an IDH1 peptide vaccine. These receptors came from a woman aged 50 to 60 with glioma.

A single count supports this clone. The chain carries TRBV5-1 and TRBJ2-2; perhaps TRBD1 as D (6 bases). Germline CDR1 and CDR2: SGHRS and YFSETQ. Trimming cost V 2 bases and J 2 bases, with 10 bases left between them. CDR3 length: 15 residues. CDR3 in amino acids: CASSFQQGNTGELFF. CDR3 DNA sequence: TGCGCCAGCAGCTTTCAACAGGGCAACACCGGGGAGCTGTTTTTT.

The chain uses TRBV5-6 and TRBJ2-7; D not resolved. Germline V gene lookup returns CDR1 SGHDT and CDR2 YYEEEE. V was shortened by 0 bases and J by 2 bases, with 9 bases between the two germline ends. This CDR3 has 14 residues. CDR3 amino acids: CASSLGRSTYEQYF. CDR3 DNA sequence: TGTGCCAGCAGCTTGGGAAGGTCAACCTACGAGCAGTACTTC.

The chain joins TRBV30 to TRBJ2-7, with 7 bases lining up with TRBD1. From germline, CDR1 is GTSNPN and CDR2 SVGIG (reference sequence). J lost 3 bases, V lost 4 bases, and 3 bases had no gene match. There are 12 residues in the CDR3. The CDR3 sequence is CAWMTGSYEQYF. For the CDR3, the DNA is TGTGCCTGGATGACAGGGAGCTACGAGCAGTACTTC.

This clone has a single count. CDR3 region: CASSREVRTGGPLEQYF. In DNA, the CDR3 is TGTGCCAGCAGCCGAGAGGTGAGGACAGGGGGCCCCCTGGAGCAGTACTTC. The chain carries TRBV7-6 and TRBJ2-7; TRBD1 matches 11 bases. The germline CDR1 and CDR2 sequences are SGHVS and FNYEAQ. This CDR3 is built from 17 residues. The J segment lost 7 bases and the V segment lost 5 bases, leaving 16 bases of the junction unmatched.

V and J are TRBV29-1 and TRBJ2-3; 12 bases match TRBD2. The CDR3 is 14 amino acids. CDR1 and CDR2 from the germline V gene are SQVTM and ANQGSEA. V dropped 6 bases and J dropped 3; count of bases not matched to a gene: 4. CDR3 nucleotide sequence: TGCAGCGTCGAGACTAGCGGGAGAACAGATACGCAGTATTTT. This sequence encodes CSVETSGRTDTQYF.

This sequence joins TRBV29-1 and TRBJ2-7, with TRBD1 identical over 10 bases. Trimming at V came to 8 bases and at J to 7 bases, leaving 11 bases not matched to a gene. Germline V gene lookup returns CDR1 SQVTM and CDR2 ANQGSEA. This CDR3 is 13 amino acids long. The CDR3 reads CSYSGTGVGEQYF. The CDR3 DNA sequence: TGCAGCTATTCTGGGACAGGGGTTGGGGAGCAGTACTTC.

The gene calls are TRBV5-6 and TRBJ2-7; 10 bases match TRBD1. CDR1 SGHDT and CDR2 YYEEEE come from the germline V gene. J lost 1 base, V lost 4 bases, and 5 bases had no gene match. The CDR3 runs to 15 residues. This CDR3 reads CASSPPGQGSYEQYF. In DNA form, the CDR3 reads TGTGCCAGCAGCCCGCCGGGACAGGGGTCCTACGAGCAGTACTTC.

The chain combines TRBV6-1 with TRBJ2-3; D might be TRBD2 (6 bases). V lost 9 bases and J 4 bases, leaving 17 bases between the germline ends. CDR3 length: 14 amino acids. Germline V CDR1 and CDR2: MNHNS, SASEGT. The CDR3 region has the DNA TGTGCCAGGGCTTGGGGGGAGGCCTCAGATACGCAGTATTTT. This sequence encodes CARAWGEASDTQYF.

J is TRBJ2-2 and V is TRBV4-1; the D is unclear. Between the trimmed V and J ends, which lost 6 bases and 1 base, there was a span of 15 bases. CDR1 MGHRA and CDR2 YSYEKL come from the germline V gene. The CDR3 runs 16 residues. CDR3: CASRHYSGRNTGELFF. The DNA of the CDR3 is TGCGCCAGCAGACACTATTCCGGGCGGAACACCGGGGAGCTGTTTTTT.

The V and J genes are TRBV30 and TRBJ1-1, with D unresolved. V lost 5 bases and J lost 3, with 4 bases in between. This CDR3 region has 10 residues. Looked up from germline, CDR1 is GTSNPN and CDR2 is SVGIG (reference sequence). CDR3 region: CAWLHTEAFF. The CDR3 bases are TGTGCCTGGCTCCACACTGAAGCTTTCTTT.

The chain carries TRBV11-2 and TRBJ2-1, with 9 bases lining up with TRBD2. The germline CDR1 and CDR2 sequences are SGHAT and FQNNGV. V trimming: 5 bases; J trimming: 8 bases; junction bases outside the gene matches: 16. This CDR3 spans 17 amino acids. CDR3 bases: TGTGCCAGCAGCCCTCGGGCTGGCGGGAGGGCCAAAGATGAGCAGTTCTTC. Its translation: CASSPRAGGRAKDEQFF.

The rearrangement uses TRBV7-9 and TRBJ2-3; TRBD2 matches at 7 bases. Germline values: CDR1 SEHNR, CDR2 FQNEAQ (reference sequence). The V segment lost 5 bases and the J segment 0 bases; nucleotides outside the gene matches: 8. The CDR3 consists of 16 residues. CDR3 nucleotides: TGTGCCAGCAGCCCCTGGGACTACGGGAGCACAGATACGCAGTATTTT. Amino acids: CASSPWDYGSTDTQYF.

The chain combines TRBV6-6 with TRBJ2-5; D is unresolved. CDR1 is MNHNY, CDR2 SVGAGI, per germline (reference sequence). This CDR3 comprises 14 residues. V was clipped by 7 bases and J by 2 bases, with 14 bases between them. CDR3 sequence (DNA): TGTGCCAGCAACTTCCCCGGGTCTCAAGAGACCCAGTACTTC. Translated, it gives CASNFPGSQETQYF.

This clone was detected only once. The chain has TRBV19 and TRBJ2-1; the D is unclear. This CDR3 contains 11 residues. Germline V CDR1 and CDR2: LNHDA, SQIVND (reference sequence). Between the trimmed V and J ends, which lost 8 bases and 8 bases, there was a span of 10 bases. CDR3 nucleotide sequence: TGTGCCAGTGCTTCCAAGGATGAGCAGTTCTTC. It translates to CASASKDEQFF.

This chain links TRBV28 with TRBJ1-2, with D unresolved. Germline V CDR1 and CDR2: MDHEN, SYDVKM. The CDR3 is 11 residues long. Trimming left V 11 bases short and J 8 bases short, with 15 bases between. CDR3 sequence: CAAGPVRGYTF. In DNA, the CDR3 is TGTGCCGCCGGCCCGGTCCGGGGCTACACCTTC.

V and J are TRBV9 and TRBJ2-1; D gene ambiguous. The CDR3 length is 15 residues. Looked up from germline, CDR1 is SGDLS and CDR2 is YYNGEE. The germline V and J ends were trimmed by 0 bases and 0 bases, with 7 bases remaining between them. CDR3 region: CASSVGGNSYNEQFF. DNA for the CDR3: TGTGCCAGCAGCGTAGGAGGAAACTCCTACAATGAGCAGTTCTTC.

This clone was detected once. V and J are TRBV6-5 and TRBJ1-2, with 10 positions matching TRBD1. Germline V lookup: CDR1 MNHEY, CDR2 SVGAGI. Unmatched junction bases numbered 5, after V lost 0 bases and J lost 4 bases. This CDR3 has 16 residues. CDR3 region: CASSYSGQGLFYGYTF. The CDR3 DNA is TGTGCCAGCAGTTACTCGGGACAGGGGCTGTTCTATGGCTACACCTTC.

This clone was picked up one time. The chain combines TRBV27 with TRBJ2-3; 8 nucleotides align to TRBD2. The germline V gene encodes CDR1 MNHEY and CDR2 SMNVEV (reference sequence). V gave up 6 bases and J gave up 3 bases; unmatched junction bases: 11. The CDR3 sequence is 16 residues long. The CDR3 loop is CASSRSSGSVTDTQYF. CDR3 sequence (DNA): TGTGCCAGCAGCAGATCAAGCGGGAGTGTAACAGATACGCAGTATTTT.

This clone was counted once. The chain recombines TRBV6-1 with TRBJ1-5; 7 nucleotides agree with TRBD1. The germline gives CDR1 MNHNS, CDR2 SASEGT. Trimming at V came to 2 bases and at J to 4 bases, leaving 5 bases not matched to a gene. There are 15 residues in the CDR3. This chain's CDR3 is CASSEWGQPNQPQHF. For the CDR3, the DNA is TGTGCCAGCAGTGAATGGGGACAGCCTAATCAGCCCCAGCATTTT.

V gene TRBV11-3 combines with J gene TRBJ2-2; 8 bases map to TRBD2. The CDR3 has 15 amino acids. Germline trimming cut 1 base from V and 5 bases from J; bases unmatched to any gene: 3. In germline, CDR1 is SGHNT, CDR2 YENEEA. The DNA of the CDR3 is TGTGCCAGCAGCTTAGGAGGCGGGAGGACCGGGGAGCTGTTTTTT. Its translation: CASSLGGGRTGELFF.

The chain joins TRBV29-1 to TRBJ2-6; D is unclear. With 5 bases removed from V and 0 bases from J, the gap between germline ends came to 5 bases. Per the germline V gene, CDR1 is SQVTM and CDR2 is ANQGSEA. There are 13 residues in the CDR3. In DNA, the CDR3 is TGCAGCGTTCAGAGCTCTGGGGCCAACGTCCTGACTTTC. Its protein product is CSVQSSGANVLTF.